The sequence of this T cell receptor beta chain was determined in a study of blood T cell repertoires in COVID-19. Study context: The cDNA or gDNA used as material had been derived from T cells, B-cell-depleted T cells, or PBMCs.

Per the authors' pipeline: Amplification from reference gene primers served as the basis for estimated nucleated cell counts. Sequenced by immunoSEQ multiplex PCR; TCRdb stores in-frame clones only, minus some. Clone size and V and J calls were adopted from that table, with D and trimming inferred from the DNA. Of around 100,000 clones in the sample, almost 95% were seen once. This receptor was identified in a man aged 45-65 years with active COVID-19. Sequenced: peripheral blood.

The CDR3 region is CASRGLAEYEQYF. The DNA of the CDR3 is TGTGCCAGCAGGGGACTAGCGGAATACGAGCAGTACTTC. The chain couples TRBV2 to TRBJ2-7; 11 nucleotides match TRBD2. The CDR3 has 13 residues. After removal of 6 bases from V and 4 bases from J, the junction contained 2 bases not matched to a gene. Germline values: CDR1 SNHLY, CDR2 FYNNEI. The entire variable domain, with the rest obtained from reference TRBV2 and TRBJ2-7, is as follows: EPEVTQTPSHQVTQMGQEVILRCVPISNHLYFYWYRQILGQKVEFLVSFYNNEISEKSEIFDDQFSVERPDGSNFTLKIRSTKLEDSAMYFCASRGLAEYEQYFGPGTRLTVT.